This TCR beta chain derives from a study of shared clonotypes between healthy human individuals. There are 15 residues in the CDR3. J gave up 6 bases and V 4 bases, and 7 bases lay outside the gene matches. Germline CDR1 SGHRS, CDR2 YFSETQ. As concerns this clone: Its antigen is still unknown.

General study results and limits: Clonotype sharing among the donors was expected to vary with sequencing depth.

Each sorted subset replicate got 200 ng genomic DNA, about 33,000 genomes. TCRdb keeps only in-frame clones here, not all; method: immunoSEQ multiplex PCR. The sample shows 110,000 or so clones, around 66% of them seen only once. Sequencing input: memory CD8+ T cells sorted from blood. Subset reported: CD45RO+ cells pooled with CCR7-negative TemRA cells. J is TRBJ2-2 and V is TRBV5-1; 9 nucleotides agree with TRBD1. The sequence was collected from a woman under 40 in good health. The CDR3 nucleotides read TGCGCCAGCAGCCAGGACAGGGGATCGGCCGGGGAGCTGTTTTTT. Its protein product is CASSQDRGSAGELFF.